The 25 T cell receptor beta chains presented below share a single source sample, sequenced in a study of blood T cell repertoires in COVID-19. Clones were sequenced by immunoSEQ multiplex PCR, and TCRdb holds only the in-frame ones, with some missing. The sample holds around 300,000 clones, 86% seen once. The sequenced sample was peripheral blood. All receptors derive from a woman aged 25 to 39 with active or convalescent COVID-19.

This clone was counted once. This chain connects TRBV18 to TRBJ1-6; 8 bases are shared with TRBD1. Trimming cost V 2 bases and J 6 bases; bases outside gene matches: 6. Germline loops: CDR1 KGHSH, CDR2 LQKENI. This CDR3 region has 16 residues. The CDR3 loop reads CASSPVPGQVNSPLHF. CDR3 in DNA: TGTGCCAGCTCACCAGTCCCGGGACAGGTTAATTCACCCCTCCACTTT.

The gene calls are TRBV6-5 and TRBJ2-7; the match to TRBD2 covers 8 bases. The CDR3 totals 16 residues. The J segment lost 1 base and the V segment lost 0 bases, leaving 5 bases of the junction unmatched. CDR1 MNHEY and CDR2 SVGAGI come from the germline V gene. In DNA, the CDR3 is TGTGCCAGCAGTTACTCGAGGCTAGCGGGTTCCTACGAGCAGTACTTC. This sequence encodes CASSYSRLAGSYEQYF.

CDR3 residues: CASSFTGTGAYEQYF. The CDR3 DNA reads TGTGCCAGCAGCTTTACCGGGACAGGGGCCTACGAGCAGTACTTC. The rearrangement joins TRBV7-2 to TRBJ2-7, with 10 bases fitting TRBD1. CDR1 is SGHTA and CDR2 is FQGNSA in the germline V gene. V was clipped by 3 bases and J by 2 bases; unmatched bases: 4. CDR3 length equals 15 residues.

The chain recombines TRBV4-2 with TRBJ1-5, with D possibly TRBD1 on 6 matching bases. The V end was cut by 0 bases, the J end by 1 base, with 7 bases between. Germline values: CDR1 LGHNA, CDR2 YNFKEQ. The CDR3 runs to 15 residues. CDR3 nucleotides: TGTGCCAGCAGCCAAGAGCAGGGGAGCAATCAGCCCCAGCATTTT. Amino acid sequence: CASSQEQGSNQPQHF.

The rearrangement joins TRBV7-9 to TRBJ1-2; possibly TRBD1 for D (6 bases). CDR3 length: 15 amino acids. Germline V CDR1 and CDR2: SEHNR, FQNEAQ (reference sequence). With 2 bases removed from V and 4 bases from J, the gap between germline ends came to 14 bases. This CDR3 reads CASSLRGAMGYGYTF. In nucleotides, the CDR3 is TGTGCCAGCAGCTTACGGGGGGCTATGGGCTATGGCTACACCTTC. Based on the CDR3 plus reference TRBV7-9 and TRBJ1-2, the full variable domain is DTGVSQNPRHKITKRGQNVTFRCDPISEHNRLYWYRQTLGQGPEFLTYFQNEAQLEKSRLLSDRFSAERPKGSFSTLEIQRTEQGDSAMYLCASSLRGAMGYGYTFGSGTRLTVV.

V usage is TRBV30 and J usage is TRBJ1-2; 8 nucleotides line up with TRBD1. CDR1 is GTSNPN and CDR2 is SVGIG in the germline V gene (reference sequence). This CDR3 is built from 12 residues. The V gene end was trimmed by 4 bases and the J gene end by 6 bases; junction bases not matched to a gene: 4. CDR3 residues: CAWIAGGNGYTF. CDR3 bases: TGTGCCTGGATTGCAGGGGGCAATGGCTACACCTTC.

The V gene is TRBV7-8, the J gene TRBJ1-5, with a weak D call TRBD1 (5 bases). CDR3 length equals 14 residues. The germline V gene has CDR1 SGHVS and CDR2 FQNEAQ. Trimming left V 2 bases short and J 7 bases short, with 12 bases between. The CDR3: CASSLTGEGQPQHF. The CDR3 bases are TGTGCCAGCAGCTTAACGGGGGAAGGGCAGCCCCAGCATTTT. The full variable domain, in which reference TRBV7-8 and TRBJ1-5 provide the parts outside the CDR3, is GAGVSQSPRYKVAKRGQDVALRCDPISGHVSLFWYQQALGQGPEFLTYFQNEAQLDKSGLPSDRFFAERPEGSVSTLKIQRTQQEDSAVYLCASSLTGEGQPQHFGDGTRLSIL.

This clone was seen a handful of times. The rearrangement joins TRBV7-9 to TRBJ1-1; the D gene is possibly TRBD1 (6 bases). V was shortened by 1 base and J by 1 base, with 13 bases between the two germline ends. The length of the CDR3 is 16 residues. The V gene's germline CDR1 is SEHNR and CDR2 FQNEAQ (reference sequence). CDR3 coding DNA: TGTGCCAGCAGCTTAGATTTTCAGGGGAGGAACACTGAAGCTTTCTTT. As protein: CASSLDFQGRNTEAFF. The whole variable domain, filled in from reference TRBV7-9 and TRBJ1-1, reads DTGVSQNPRHKITKRGQNVTFRCDPISEHNRLYWYRQTLGQGPEFLTYFQNEAQLEKSRLLSDRFSAERPKGSFSTLEIQRTEQGDSAMYLCASSLDFQGRNTEAFFGQGTRLTVV.

CDR3 region: CASSQEIAGTTGELFF. The CDR3 DNA follows: TGCGCCAGCAGCCAAGAAATAGCGGGGACCACCGGGGAGCTGTTTTTT. The V gene is TRBV4-3, the J gene TRBJ2-2; 8 positions match TRBD2. The CDR3 has 16 residues. Germline loops: CDR1 LGHNA, CDR2 YSLEER. The V segment lost 0 bases and the J segment 4 bases; nucleotides outside the gene matches: 4.

This chain uses TRBV5-8 with TRBJ2-1, with TRBD1 matching 7 bases. Looked up from germline, CDR1 is SGHTS and CDR2 is YDEGEE. Trimming removed 0 bases from V and 3 bases from J; junction bases left unmatched: 12. This CDR3 comprises 18 residues. The CDR3 loop is CASSLAVVMGDSYNEQFF. For the CDR3, the DNA is TGTGCCAGCAGCTTGGCCGTTGTTATGGGGGACAGCTACAATGAGCAGTTCTTC.

The rearrangement uses TRBV27 and TRBJ1-1, with D tentatively TRBD1 (5 bases). Germline V gene data show CDR1 as MNHEY and CDR2 as SMNVEV (reference sequence). Trimming pared 1 base from V and 8 bases from J, leaving 8 bases between. The CDR3 totals 12 residues. Written as DNA, the CDR3 is TGTGCCAGCAGTTTATTTGGGGGGGAAGCTTTCTTT. This translates into CASSLFGGEAFF.

V and J are TRBV28 and TRBJ1-2; TRBD1 matches at 7 bases. The V and J ends lost 7 bases and 4 bases, in that order; junction bases with no gene match: 12. The germline V gene has CDR1 MDHEN and CDR2 SYDVKM. This CDR3 has 15 amino acids. The CDR3 DNA reads TGTGCCAGCATCCCAGGGGGGCGGCGGGCCTATGGCTACACCTTC. Protein: CASIPGGRRAYGYTF.

The V call is TRBV6-5, the J call TRBJ1-3; D gene uncertain. Germline V gene sequence: CDR1 MNHEY, CDR2 SVGAGI. The V gene lost 5 bases and the J gene lost 4 bases, with 6 bases spanning the gap. CDR3 length equals 12 residues. The CDR3 is CASSRAGNTIYF. In DNA form, the CDR3 reads TGTGCCAGCAGTCGCGCCGGAAACACCATATATTTT.

This clone appeared a single time. The rearrangement links TRBV7-9 to TRBJ1-6; weak D call: TRBD1 (6 bases). Germline V gives CDR1 SEHNR, CDR2 FQNEAQ (reference sequence). The germline V and J ends were trimmed by 6 bases and 10 bases, with 16 bases remaining between them. The CDR3 length is 14 residues. The CDR3: CASSWDTTTSPLHF. The CDR3 DNA follows: TGTGCCAGCAGTTGGGACACTACGACCTCACCCCTCCACTTT.

This clone was recorded once. The rearrangement uses TRBV9 and TRBJ1-5, with 8 bases that match TRBD1. J gave up 2 bases and V 0 bases, and 4 bases lay outside the gene matches. This CDR3 is built from 16 residues. Germline V gene lookup returns CDR1 SGDLS and CDR2 YYNGEE. The CDR3 region has the DNA TGTGCCAGCAGCGTAGGTGGGGGACAGGGCAATCAGCCCCAGCATTTT. Amino acids: CASSVGGGQGNQPQHF.

J is TRBJ1-1 and V is TRBV6-6, with 7 positions matching TRBD1. The CDR3 runs to 12 residues. CDR1 and CDR2 from the germline V gene are MNHNY and SVGAGI (reference sequence). The junction had 5 bases not matched to a gene; V was cut back by 7 bases and J by 6 bases. Written as DNA, the CDR3 is TGTGCCAGCACTAGGACAGGTGCTGAAGCTTTCTTT. As protein: CASTRTGAEAFF.

The V and J genes are TRBV7-9 and TRBJ1-2; a possible D gene is TRBD1 (5 bases). V lost 1 base to trimming and J lost 8 bases, with 17 bases between them. In germline, CDR1 is SEHNR, CDR2 FQNEAQ (reference sequence). The length of the CDR3 is 15 residues. CDR3 amino acids: CASSLERGAGNGYTF. The CDR3 nucleotides are TGTGCCAGCAGCTTAGAGCGCGGGGCGGGGAACGGCTACACCTTC.

V is TRBV7-2 and J is TRBJ1-4, with 8 bases aligning to TRBD1. Germline CDR1 SGHTA, CDR2 FQGNSA. With 0 bases clipped from V and 7 bases from J, the junction kept 7 bases outside the gene matches. The CDR3 spans 16 residues. The CDR3 here is CASSLAGGQAFEKLFF. The CDR3 DNA follows: TGTGCCAGCAGCTTAGCGGGGGGACAGGCATTTGAAAAACTGTTTTTT.

The chain carries TRBV28 and TRBJ2-7; D is unclear. CDR3 size: 11 residues. Germline V gene lookup returns CDR1 MDHEN and CDR2 SYDVKM. V shed 4 bases and J shed 5 bases, with 6 bases lying between them. This CDR3 reads CASSSPDEQYF. The CDR3 DNA reads TGTGCCAGCAGTTCCCCCGACGAGCAGTACTTC.

This clone has more than one count but fewer than ten. The chain joins TRBV2 to TRBJ1-1; D gene ambiguous. The CDR3 loop spans 11 amino acids. Germline V lookup: CDR1 SNHLY, CDR2 FYNNEI. V was cut by 10 bases and J by 2 bases, with 8 bases left in between. CDR3 coding DNA: TGTGCCATAGCCGGAAACACTGAAGCTTTCTTT. Its translation is CAIAGNTEAFF.

The chain combines TRBV7-3 with TRBJ2-3, with D perhaps matching TRBD1 (5 bases). Germline assignment: CDR1 SGHTA and CDR2 FQGTGA. The CDR3 length is 14 residues. Trimming pared 5 bases from V and 2 bases from J, leaving 11 bases between. CDR3 protein: CASSPTGNTDTQYF. CDR3 nucleotides: TGTGCCAGCAGCCCTACAGGAAACACAGATACGCAGTATTTT.

The rearrangement joins TRBV6-5 to TRBJ2-7; TRBD1 matches at 10 bases. Trimming removed 6 bases from V and 0 bases from J; junction bases left unmatched: 5. Germline loops: CDR1 MNHEY, CDR2 SVGAGI. The CDR3 has 15 residues. The chain's CDR3 is CASSGDRGFSYEQYF. In DNA form, the CDR3 reads TGTGCCAGCAGCGGGGACAGGGGTTTCTCCTACGAGCAGTACTTC.

The chain couples TRBV24-1 to TRBJ1-2, with 9 bases fitting TRBD1. Germline loops: CDR1 KGHDR, CDR2 SFDVKD. The CDR3 loop spans 14 amino acids. V was clipped by 2 bases and J by 8 bases; unmatched bases: 5. CDR3 protein: CATSDSGTGIGYTF. For the CDR3, the DNA is TGTGCCACCAGTGATTCCGGGACAGGGATCGGCTACACCTTC.

The V and J genes are TRBV9 and TRBJ2-7, with a tentative D call TRBD2 (5 bases). The germline CDR1 and CDR2 sequences are SGDLS and YYNGEE. V was clipped by 7 bases and J by 2 bases, with 19 bases between them. The CDR3 totals 15 residues. In DNA form, the CDR3 reads TGTGCCAGCTTTTCTTCGCGGGCCCGCACCTACGAGCAGTACTTC. Translated, it gives CASFSSRARTYEQYF.

V is TRBV29-1 and J is TRBJ2-3; possibly TRBD1 for D (6 bases). Looked up from germline, CDR1 is SQVTM and CDR2 is ANQGSEA. Between the trimmed V and J ends, which lost 5 bases and 3 bases, there was a span of 21 bases. The CDR3 totals 16 residues. The CDR3 DNA is TGCAGCGTTTTTCGGGACACCTTGGGGCGTACAGATACGCAGTATTTT. It is translated as CSVFRDTLGRTDTQYF.